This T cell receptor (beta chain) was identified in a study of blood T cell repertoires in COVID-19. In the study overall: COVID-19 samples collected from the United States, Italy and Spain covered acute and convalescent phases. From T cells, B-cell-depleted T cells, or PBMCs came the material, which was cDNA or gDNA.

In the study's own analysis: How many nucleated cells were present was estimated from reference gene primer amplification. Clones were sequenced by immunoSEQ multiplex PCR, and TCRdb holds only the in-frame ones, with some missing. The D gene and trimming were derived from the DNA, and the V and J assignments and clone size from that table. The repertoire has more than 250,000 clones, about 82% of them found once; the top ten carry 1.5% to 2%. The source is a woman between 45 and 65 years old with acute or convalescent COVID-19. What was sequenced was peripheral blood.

The CDR3 region has the DNA TGTGCCAGTAGCATCGCCTACAATGAAAAACTGTTTTTT. Translating gives CASSIAYNEKLFF. The V and J genes are TRBV19 and TRBJ1-4, with D unresolved. The CDR3 totals 13 residues. Deletions cut 6 bases from V and 5 bases from J, with 10 bases between. Germline assignment: CDR1 LNHDA and CDR2 SQIVND (reference sequence).